One and the same sample provided the 2 T cell receptor beta chains below, sequenced in a study of T cell repertoires in cytomegalovirus infection. TCRdb reprocessed the reads with MiXCR, giving one entry per CDR3 protein. The sample holds roughly 760,000 distinct CDR3 sequences; 35% are singletons and the top ten take 2.8%. The material sequenced was PBMCs. These TCRs come from a human donor in good health (CMV status not recorded). Some clones in this sample may be carry-over from other donors' samples.

The gene calls are TRBV7-8 and TRBJ2-2; no clear D. This CDR3 contains 15 residues. Trimming pared 1 base from V and 4 bases from J, leaving 10 bases between. Germline CDR1 is SGHVS and CDR2 is FQNEAQ. Here the CDR3 reads CASSLVGSLTGELFF. The CDR3 DNA follows: TGTGCCAGCAGCTTAGTAGGCAGCCTCACCGGGGAGCTGTTTTTT. The complete variable domain, with remaining parts taken from reference TRBV7-8 and TRBJ2-2, reads GAGVSQSPRYKVAKRGQDVALRCDPISGHVSLFWYQQALGQGPEFLTYFQNEAQLDKSGLPSDRFFAERPEGSVSTLKIQRTQQEDSAVYLCASSLVGSLTGELFFGEGSRLTVL.

The chain recombines TRBV11-2 with TRBJ2-1, with a possible D match to TRBD1 (6 bases). Germline CDR1 reads SGHAT; CDR2 reads FQNNGV. The V end was cut by 5 bases, the J end by 6 bases, with 11 bases between. The length of the CDR3 is 13 residues. The CDR3 reads CASSNRVPNEQFF. The CDR3 bases are TGTGCCAGCAGCAACAGGGTCCCCAATGAGCAGTTCTTC.